A selection of T cell receptor beta chains follows, all from one sample in a study of post-analysis software for immune sequencing data. MiXCR was run by TCRdb on the PCR reads, yielding one entry per CDR3 protein. In the table there are about 770,000 distinct CDR3 sequences, 40% to 55% of which are singletons. Sequencing was performed on blood. Every receptor here comes from a girl aged 5 to 17 with multiple sclerosis. CDR3s include the opening cysteine and the closing phenylalanine or tryptophan. D genes are given only for firm matches. Clone size is not always given. Where it is, it says once, few, many or a class for expanded clones.

TRBV6-5	.	TRBJ2-3	TRBD2	CASSYSPLAGGPGDTQYF	TGTGCCAGCAGTTACTCGCCCTTAGCGGGAGGGCCGGGAGATACGCAGTATTTT
TRBV5-1	.	TRBJ1-6	.	CASSGGQLYNSPLHF	TGCGCCAGCAGCGGTGGACAGCTCTATAATTCACCCCTCCACTTT
TRBV28	few	TRBJ2-7	TRBD2	CATGLGGFSYEQYF	TGTGCCACCGGACTGGGGGGGTTTTCCTACGAGCAGTACTTC
TRBV6-6	.	TRBJ2-7	.	CASSPFGQSTTYEQYF	TGTGCCAGCAGTCCCTTCGGTCAGTCAACCACCTACGAGCAGTACTTC
TRBV20-1	.	TRBJ2-7	TRBD1	CSARDRDSPYEQYF	TGCAGTGCTAGAGATCGGGACAGTCCCTACGAGCAGTACTTC
TRBV20-1	.	TRBJ2-7	TRBD1	CSARTGTGAYEQYF	TGCAGTGCTAGAACCGGGACAGGGGCCTACGAGCAGTACTTC
TRBV21-1	.	TRBJ1-5	.	CASSRGRGGPCNQPQHF	TGTGCCAGCAGCCGGGGGAGGGGAGGGCCGTGCAATCAGCCCCAGCATTTT
TRBV20-1	.	TRBJ2-1	.	CSAASLSNEQFF	TGCAGTGCCGCGAGTTTGTCAAATGAGCAGTTCTTC
TRBV19	.	TRBJ1-1	TRBD1	CASSNPGQKAFF	TGTGCCAGTAGCAATCCGGGACAGAAAGCTTTCTTT
TRBV7-2	.	TRBJ2-7	.	CASSPRGASNSYEQYF	TGTGCCAGCAGCCCCCGTGGCGCCTCAAACTCCTACGAGCAGTACTTC
TRBV24-1	.	TRBJ2-1	TRBD1	CATSDGTDYNEQFF	TGTGCCACCAGTGATGGGACAGATTACAATGAGCAGTTCTTC
TRBV20-1	.	TRBJ2-7	TRBD1	CSAEGDSGYEQYF	TGCAGTGCCGAGGGGGACAGCGGTTACGAGCAGTACTTC
TRBV28	few	TRBJ2-5	TRBD1	CASNSGQGAGETQYF	TGTGCCAGCAACTCGGGACAGGGGGCTGGGGAGACCCAGTACTTC
TRBV29-1	.	TRBJ1-2	.	CSVEGAEDRRRYTF	TGCAGCGTTGAGGGGGCCGAAGACCGCCGCCGGTACACCTTC
TRBV7-8	.	TRBJ2-7	TRBD2	CASSTQGGRWYEQYF	TGTGCCAGCAGCACCCAGGGCGGGAGGTGGTACGAGCAGTACTTC
TRBV15	.	TRBJ1-3	TRBD1	CATSRLDRASGNTIYF	TGTGCCACCAGCAGACTCGACAGGGCCTCTGGAAACACCATATATTTT
TRBV10-3	.	TRBJ2-5	TRBD1	CAISEGAGTGGLETQNF	TGCGCCATCAGTGAGGGAGCTGGGACAGGGGGCTTAGAGACCCAGAACTTC
TRBV20-1	.	TRBJ2-3	.	CSARGMGPLRASTDTQYF	TGCAGTGCTAGGGGAATGGGGCCCCTCAGAGCTAGCACAGATACGCAGTATTTT
TRBV29-1	few	TRBJ2-1	.	CSVVVGILRDTNEQFF	TGCAGCGTTGTGGTCGGCATACTTCGGGATACGAATGAGCAGTTCTTC
TRBV2	.	TRBJ1-2	TRBD1	CASIRGWDGYTF	TGTGCCAGCATCAGGGGGTGGGATGGCTACACCTTC
TRBV12-3/TRBV12-4	.	TRBJ2-7	.	CATRQDGAYEQYF	TGTGCCACCAGGCAGGACGGTGCCTACGAGCAGTACTTC
TRBV4-2	.	TRBJ1-2	.	CASSLRAGADLGGYTF	TGTGCCAGCAGCCTGAGGGCGGGTGCTGACTTGGGTGGCTACACCTTC
TRBV3-1	few	TRBJ2-5	.	CASSHLLGQGPETQYF	TGTGCCAGCAGCCACCTACTAGGACAAGGGCCAGAGACCCAGTACTTC
TRBV7-2	.	TRBJ2-3	.	CASSVGLSTDTQYF	TGTGCCAGCAGCGTTGGACTCAGCACAGATACGCAGTATTTT
TRBV6-6	.	TRBJ2-7	.	CASSSNQPYEQYF	TGTGCCAGCAGCTCCAATCAACCTTACGAGCAGTACTTC
TRBV7-9	.	TRBJ2-3	TRBD2	CASTKTSGSGTDTQYF	TGTGCCAGCACCAAGACTAGCGGGAGTGGCACAGATACGCAGTATTTT
TRBV7-9	.	TRBJ2-3	TRBD2	CASSLDGSGRATDTQYF	TGTGCCAGCAGCTTAGATGGTAGCGGGAGGGCCACAGATACGCAGTATTTT
TRBV20-1	.	TRBJ2-7	TRBD1	CSAREGQGFYEQYF	TGCAGTGCTAGAGAGGGACAGGGTTTCTACGAGCAGTACTTC
TRBV5-6	.	TRBJ2-1	TRBD2	CASSLGLAGVLFF	TGTGCCAGCAGCCTAGGACTAGCGGGAGTTTTGTTCTTC
TRBV6-6	once	TRBJ2-7	TRBD2	CASTIRRTSGSNEQYF	TGTGCCAGCACTATCAGGCGGACTAGCGGGAGTAACGAGCAGTACTTC